The T cell receptor beta chain under discussion was sequenced for a study of CD4 T cells in relation to SARS-CoV-2 and coronaviruses. Study in general: TCR beta CDR3s were sequenced after approximately nine-day antigen culture of PBMCs.

Findings and caveats of the study: No donor gave both pre-pandemic and post-infection samples.

The unexposed donors gave CD4+ T cells in about 2011-2018, prior to COVID-19. The cells were cultured for approximately ten days before CD4+ T cells were isolated. As cell numbers allowed, unexposed-donor CD4+ T cells faced SARS-CoV-2 S/N and four cold-coronavirus spikes. Data came from immunoSEQ multiplex PCR; TCRdb stores just in-frame clones and leaves some out. The sample lists roughly 25,000 clones, around 76% occurring once. The CDR3 totals 14 residues. Germline V gene data show CDR1 as LNHDA and CDR2 as SQIVND (reference sequence). V shed 6 bases, J shed 4 bases, and the junction held 4 bases outside the gene matches. The sample holds one count of this clone. The antigen remains unidentified.

V and J are TRBV19 and TRBJ2-5; 11 bases fit TRBD1. This TCR came from a human donor in good health. The sample consisted of CD4+ T cells from PBMCs, cultured in vitro. The CDR3 here is CASSRTGGVETQYF. CDR3 sequence (DNA): TGTGCCAGTAGCCGGACAGGGGGCGTAGAGACCCAGTACTTC.